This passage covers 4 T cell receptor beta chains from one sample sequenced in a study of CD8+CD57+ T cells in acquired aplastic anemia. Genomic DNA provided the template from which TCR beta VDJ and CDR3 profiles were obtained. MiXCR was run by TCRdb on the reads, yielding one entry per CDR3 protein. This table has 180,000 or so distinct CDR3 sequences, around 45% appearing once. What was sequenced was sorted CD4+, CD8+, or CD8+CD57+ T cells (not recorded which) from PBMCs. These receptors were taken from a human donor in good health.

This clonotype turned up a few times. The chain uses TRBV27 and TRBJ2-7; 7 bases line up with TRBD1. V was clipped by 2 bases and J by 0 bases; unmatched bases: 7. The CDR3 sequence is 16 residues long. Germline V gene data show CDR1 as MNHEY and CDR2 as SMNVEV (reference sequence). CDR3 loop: CASSLLPGQVSYEQYF. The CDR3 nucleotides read TGTGCCAGCAGTTTACTCCCTGGACAGGTCTCCTACGAGCAGTACTTC.

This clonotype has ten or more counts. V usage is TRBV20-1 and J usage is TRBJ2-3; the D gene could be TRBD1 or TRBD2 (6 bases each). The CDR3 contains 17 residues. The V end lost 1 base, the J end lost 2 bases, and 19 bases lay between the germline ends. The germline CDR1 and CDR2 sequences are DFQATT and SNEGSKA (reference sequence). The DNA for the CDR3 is TGCAGTGCTAGAGTTGGAGGGAGAGGGGGAACCACAGATACGCAGTATTTT. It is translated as CSARVGGRGGTTDTQYF.

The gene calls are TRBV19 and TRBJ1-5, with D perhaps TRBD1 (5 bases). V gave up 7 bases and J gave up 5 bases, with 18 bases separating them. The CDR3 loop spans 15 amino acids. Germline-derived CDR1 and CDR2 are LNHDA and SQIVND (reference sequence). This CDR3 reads CASTRGGRDDQPQHF. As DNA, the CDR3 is TGTGCCAGTACCCGAGGAGGCAGGGACGATCAGCCCCAGCATTTT.

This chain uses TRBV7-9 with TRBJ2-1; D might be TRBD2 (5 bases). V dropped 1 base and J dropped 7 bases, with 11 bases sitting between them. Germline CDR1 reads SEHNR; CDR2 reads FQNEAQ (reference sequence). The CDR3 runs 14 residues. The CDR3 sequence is CASSLEFPGNEQFF. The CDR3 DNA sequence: TGTGCCAGCAGCTTAGAATTTCCGGGGAATGAGCAGTTCTTC.